Presented here are 12 T cell receptor beta chains from one specimen sequenced in a study of cytotoxic CD8 clonotypes in ibrutinib-treated CLL. Assay used: immunoSEQ multiplex PCR; TCRdb lists only in-frame clones, some missing. The sample carries tens of thousands of clones, 70% to 90% recorded once. Sequenced material: PBMCs, taken at disease progression, from a patient treated with ibrutinib. These receptors all stem from a human donor with chronic lymphocytic leukemia.

The sample holds a few counts of this clone. The chain recombines TRBV20-1 with TRBJ2-1; 8 nucleotides match TRBD2. The germline gives CDR1 DFQATT, CDR2 SNEGSKA (reference sequence). The CDR3 runs 11 residues. The CDR3 DNA reads as TGCGCCGGGGGACTAGACACTGAGCAGTTCTTC. Its translation: CAGGLDTEQFF.

V gene TRBV5-1 combines with J gene TRBJ2-7; no definite D call. V was pared by 0 bases and J by 3 bases, with 16 bases between. There are 16 residues in the CDR3. Germline V gene sequence: CDR1 SGHRS, CDR2 YFSETQ. The CDR3 spells CASSLVPPPSSYEQYF. The CDR3 DNA reads TGCGCCAGCAGCTTGGTCCCTCCCCCTTCAAGCTACGAGCAGTACTTC.

The chain uses TRBV5-1 and TRBJ2-3, with 11 bases identical to TRBD2. This CDR3 spans 15 amino acids. Trimming at V came to 4 bases and at J to 4 bases, leaving 5 bases not matched to a gene. Per germline, CDR1 SGHRS and CDR2 YFSETQ. CDR3 residues: CASSLLAGGSDTQYF. The CDR3 nucleotides are TGCGCCAGCAGCCTTTTAGCGGGAGGGTCAGATACGCAGTATTTT.

The chain couples TRBV6-5 to TRBJ2-7; either TRBD1 or TRBD2 may fit D (5 bases each). The germline V gene has CDR1 MNHEY and CDR2 SVGAGI. With 3 bases removed from V and 5 bases from J, the gap between germline ends came to 14 bases. The CDR3 is 14 residues long. In DNA, the CDR3 is TGTGCCAGCAGTTATTCCGGTGGGGGAGACGAGCAGTACTTC. Translation gives CASSYSGGGDEQYF.

The V gene is TRBV2, the J gene TRBJ2-7, with D perhaps TRBD1 (6 bases). Looked up from germline, CDR1 is SNHLY and CDR2 is FYNNEI. The CDR3 is 11 residues long. The V end was cut by 8 bases, the J end by 5 bases, with 10 bases between. CDR3 in DNA: TGTGCCAGCCTTAAGGGGGACGAGCAGTACTTC. Its translation: CASLKGDEQYF.

The sample holds one count of this clone. This chain links TRBV6-5 with TRBJ1-5; perhaps TRBD1 as D (6 bases). This CDR3 spans 14 amino acids. The V and J ends lost 10 bases and 2 bases respectively, with 15 bases between them. Germline V gene data show CDR1 as MNHEY and CDR2 as SVGAGI. CDR3: CAIEQGGGNQPQHF. The CDR3 bases are TGTGCCATCGAACAGGGAGGAGGCAATCAGCCCCAGCATTTT.

The chain couples TRBV5-1 to TRBJ2-2; 7 bases align to TRBD1. V dropped 2 bases and J dropped 6; count of bases not matched to a gene: 4. CDR3 size: 14 residues. The germline gives CDR1 SGHRS, CDR2 YFSETQ. The CDR3 protein is CASSLPGTAGELFF. As DNA, the CDR3 is TGCGCCAGCAGCTTACCCGGGACAGCCGGGGAGCTGTTTTTT.

The chain carries TRBV5-1 and TRBJ2-5; D ambiguous. Germline assignment: CDR1 SGHRS and CDR2 YFSETQ. Trimming stripped 4 bases from V and 1 base from J, with 11 bases between. CDR3 length equals 14 residues. The DNA for the CDR3 is TGCGCCAGCAGCACCAGGAACCTCCAAGAGACCCAGTACTTC. It yields the protein CASSTRNLQETQYF.

This clone has just a few counts. The genes are TRBV7-3 and TRBJ2-2; no clear D. CDR1 SGHTA and CDR2 FQGTGA come from the germline V gene. The CDR3 spans 16 residues. V was clipped by 10 bases and J by 0 bases, with 18 bases between them. The CDR3 sequence is CATSRRLDANTGELFF. The CDR3 DNA reads as TGTGCCACCAGTAGACGACTGGATGCGAACACCGGGGAGCTGTTTTTT.

This sequence joins TRBV5-1 and TRBJ2-2; D could derive from TRBD1 or TRBD2 (5 bases each). The ends were cut back, 1 base at V and 4 bases at J, with 14 bases in the middle. CDR3 length equals 16 residues. Germline CDR1 is SGHRS and CDR2 is YFSETQ. CDR3 residues: CASSLSGSIFTGELFF. The CDR3 bases are TGCGCCAGCAGCTTGTCAGGGAGTATATTCACCGGGGAGCTGTTTTTT.

The CDR3: CASSFGLATSYEQYF. In DNA, the CDR3 is TGTGCCAGCAGTTTCGGACTAGCGACTTCCTACGAGCAGTACTTC. The gene calls are TRBV27 and TRBJ2-7; 9 bases line up with TRBD2. Trimming cost V 3 bases and J 1 base; bases outside gene matches: 4. Germline CDR1 reads MNHEY; CDR2 reads SMNVEV (reference sequence). The CDR3 extends over 15 amino acids.

This clone has more than one count but fewer than ten. V usage is TRBV29-1 and J usage is TRBJ1-1; the D gene is possibly TRBD1 (5 bases). This CDR3 comprises 13 residues. V lost 4 bases, J lost 3 bases, and 12 bases lay in between. Germline V CDR1 and CDR2: SQVTM, ANQGSEA. The CDR3 bases are TGCAGCGTTGGAACTTCAGGGTACACTGAAGCTTTCTTT. Residues: CSVGTSGYTEAFF.